The rows below give T cell receptor beta chains drawn from one sample of a study of shared clonotypes between healthy human individuals. Method: immunoSEQ multiplex PCR; TCRdb's copy keeps in-frame clones and lacks some. The sample records a few hundred thousand clones, roughly 70% being singletons. The sample comprised memory CD4+ T cells sorted from blood. These receptors originate from a young man in good health. Each CDR3 is given with its conserved first and last residue.

V gene: TRBV4-2; CDR3 protein: CASSQEKGANYGYTF
V gene: TRBV15; CDR3 protein: CATSRDMRTYQETQYF
V gene: TRBV4-1; CDR3 protein: CASSQVGVAQETQYF
V gene: TRBV27; CDR3 protein: CASSHRGASNQPQHF
V gene: TRBV19; CDR3 protein: CASTGGLNQPQHF
V gene: TRBV2; CDR3 protein: CASTSLAGVYNEQFF
V gene: TRBV4-3; CDR3 protein: CASSQRTGVRTGELFF
V gene: TRBV2; CDR3 protein: CASSEDIGDYGYTF
V gene: TRBV18; CDR3 protein: CASSPLVQGETQYF
V gene: TRBV7-6; CDR3 protein: CASSLSLDSGNTIYF
V gene: TRBV10-3; CDR3 protein: CATCGGIMNTEAFF
V gene: TRBV7-2; CDR3 protein: CASSSLWGAGGPRGELFF
V gene: TRBV19; CDR3 protein: CASRRMTGSNQPQHF
V gene: TRBV7-7; CDR3 protein: CASSLGAPSSYNEQFF
V gene: TRBV25-1; CDR3 protein: CASSKQGLNEQFF
V gene: TRBV27; CDR3 protein: CASSLSTVSSGYTF
V gene: TRBV18; CDR3 protein: CASSPASGAYEQYF
V gene: TRBV7-9; CDR3 protein: CASSPSAGAPQYF
V gene: TRBV27; CDR3 protein: CASSYRDPKRGGYTF